These T cell receptor beta chains were read from a single sample in a study of CD8 T cells in Susac syndrome. Each CDR3 protein is one row after TCRdb ran MiXCR on the immunoSEQ multiplex PCR reads. The profile shows 200,000 or so distinct CDR3 sequences, over 90% of them singletons. The sample taken for sequencing was CD4+ T cells from PBMCs. The receptors derive from a human donor with multiple sclerosis. The conserved cysteine and the conserved F or W are not part of the CDR3 here.

v_gene,j_gene,CDR3aa
TRBV14,TRBJ2-2,ASSRRPGHANTGELF
TRBV14,TRBJ2-1,ASSGRGKRTWEQF
TRBV12-3/TRBV12-4,TRBJ2-5,ASSSRDQGTQY
TRBV29-1,TRBJ1-1,SVDRSGGRRAF
TRBV20-1,TRBJ2-7,SAPAQGTSAYEQY
TRBV19,TRBJ2-6,ASKGGTGANVLT
TRBV9,TRBJ2-3,ASSVDPSETQY
TRBV3-1,TRBJ1-5,ASSQAGELGQPQH
TRBV9,TRBJ2-1,ASSVIWTGNEQF
TRBV29-1,TRBJ2-3,SVGQEPWGTDTQY
TRBV20-1,TRBJ1-2,SARDPQGTVGGYT
TRBV30,TRBJ1-5,AWSVGGSRPQH
TRBV20-1,TRBJ2-1,SAPIRDRGGNEQF
TRBV2,TRBJ1-2,ASSRDSGNYGYT
TRBV3-1,TRBJ1-2,ASSNDDRGRPNYGYT
TRBV3-1,TRBJ2-7,ASSQLTGTSGREQY
TRBV29-1,TRBJ2-7,SVKRTEVNEQY
TRBV3-1,TRBJ2-1,ASSPPLAEYYNEQF
TRBV2,TRBJ2-7,ASSTGQGSYEQY
TRBV30,TRBJ2-5,AWSFPGVRTQY
TRBV29-1,TRBJ1-6,SVMDRRDSPLH
TRBV12-3/TRBV12-4,TRBJ1-3,ASSLLATIY
TRBV30,TRBJ1-5,AWSVSNQPQH
TRBV18,TRBJ1-3,ASSPRQDSGNTIY
TRBV15,TRBJ2-1,ATSRDDGGSYNEQF
TRBV20-1,TRBJ2-1,SAMTAGRANEQF
TRBV7-9,TRBJ1-1,ASSLGRGTNTEAF
TRBV9,TRBJ1-5,ASSVGGQGQPQH
TRBV3-1,TRBJ1-2,ASSQLYGYT
TRBV20-1,TRBJ2-7,SGVRGYEQY
TRBV18,TRBJ1-1,ASSSDQETEAF
TRBV29-1,TRBJ2-1,SSDPGLSNEQF
TRBV20-1,TRBJ1-5,SAARTNQPQH
TRBV5-4,TRBJ2-5,ASSPRTAVGETQY
TRBV20-1,TRBJ2-1,SARGASSYNEQF
TRBV3-1,TRBJ2-5,ASSQGNRVVETQY
TRBV20-1,TRBJ2-1,SAIGSLDEQF
TRBV20-1,TRBJ2-4,SAGGGRGNIQY